What follows describes a single TCR beta chain. No antigen is known for it. The length of the CDR3 is 19 residues. The germline gives CDR1 GTSNPN, CDR2 SVGIG (reference sequence). The V and J ends lost 2 bases and 1 base, in that order; junction bases with no gene match: 20. The data are from a study of PD-1 blockade in classical Hodgkin lymphoma. Libraries were prepared by immunoSEQ multiplex PCR; TCRdb keeps only in-frame clonotypes and omits some of them. The table shows 75,000 to 100,000 clones, with approximately 94% occurring only once. Specified time point: cycle 4 day 1 (C4D1), after around six weeks of nivolumab. The patients all showed relapse after autologous stem cell transplantation, while their brentuximab vedotin exposure varied. Study-level findings and limits: CD4+ TCR diversity, unlike CD8+, climbed significantly by C4D1.

V and J are TRBV30 and TRBJ2-7, with TRBD1 identical over 7 bases. The clonotype comes from a human donor with classical Hodgkin lymphoma. The material sequenced was peripheral blood mononuclear cells (PBMCs), taken before the fourth cycle of nivolumab. CDR3 in amino acids: CAWSTLIGRTGTVSYEQYF. DNA for the CDR3: TGTGCCTGGAGTACTCTCATAGGGCGGACCGGGACAGTATCCTACGAGCAGTACTTC.